These 12 T cell receptor beta chains share one sample of origin, sequenced in a study of cytomegalovirus exposure and HLA in healthy donors. The PCR was carried out with 60 Vbeta primers and 13 Jbeta primers. The method was immunoSEQ multiplex PCR; TCRdb's version includes in-frame clones alone and lacks a portion of them. This sample has about 140,000 clones; 75% to 85% occur once, and the top ten carry just over 4.5%. The sequenced sample was PBMCs. The receptor set was obtained from a middle-aged man in good health and CMV-seronegative.

This chain uses TRBV18 with TRBJ2-7, with D perhaps TRBD2 (7 bases). CDR1 is KGHSH and CDR2 is LQKENI in the germline V gene. V was pared by 4 bases and J by 2 bases, with 15 bases between. CDR3 length: 15 amino acids. DNA of the CDR3: TGTGCCAGCTCACTCCGGGGGGCCGAGACCTACGAGCAGTACTTC. Encoded protein: CASSLRGAETYEQYF.

CDR3 amino acids: CASSLRSGGGYNEQFF. In nucleotides, the CDR3 is TGTGCCAGCAGCTTAAGGTCCGGGGGGGGCTACAATGAGCAGTTCTTC. The rearrangement links TRBV7-3 to TRBJ2-1, with 8 bases identical to TRBD2. CDR1 and CDR2 from the germline V gene are SGHTA and FQGTGA. This CDR3 region has 16 residues. Trimming cost V 1 base and J 3 bases; bases outside gene matches: 5.

V and J are TRBV29-1 and TRBJ1-1; 9 bases are a match to TRBD1. J was trimmed by 5 bases and V by 6 bases; bases with no gene match: 4. Germline assignment: CDR1 SQVTM and CDR2 ANQGSEA. This CDR3 is built from 12 residues. The CDR3 DNA follows: TGCAGCGTGGGACAGGGTGGGACTGAAGCTTTCTTT. This gives the protein CSVGQGGTEAFF.

About this clone itself: The same CDR3 can be traced to other DNA sequences in this sample. The chain links TRBV29-1 to TRBJ2-7; 8 positions match TRBD1. Trimming removed 3 bases from V and 5 bases from J; junction bases left unmatched: 12. This CDR3 has 15 residues. Germline-derived CDR1 and CDR2 are SQVTM and ANQGSEA. This CDR3 reads CSVEHPGQGIHEQYF. The CDR3, as DNA: TGCAGCGTTGAGCACCCCGGACAGGGTATCCACGAGCAGTACTTC.

For this clone: This specimen includes other DNA sequences encoding the same CDR3. The gene calls are TRBV5-4 and TRBJ1-2; D unclear. CDR1 SGHNT and CDR2 YYREEE come from the germline V gene (reference sequence). CDR3 size: 14 residues. Trimming cost V 4 bases and J 0 bases, with 10 bases left between them. The chain's CDR3 is CASSPRRANYGYTF. CDR3 coding DNA: TGTGCCAGCAGCCCCAGGCGGGCTAACTATGGCTACACCTTC.

The genes are TRBV6-5 and TRBJ2-2; 9 nucleotides align to TRBD2. Per the germline V gene, CDR1 is MNHEY and CDR2 is SVGAGI. With 7 bases clipped from V and 7 bases from J, the junction kept 10 bases outside the gene matches. The CDR3 totals 15 residues. The CDR3 DNA is TGTGCCAGCAACCCTGCGGGGGGGCTTATCGGGGAGCTGTTTTTT. It encodes CASNPAGGLIGELFF.

The rearrangement links TRBV25-1 to TRBJ1-1, with 8 bases aligning to TRBD1. CDR1 and CDR2 from the germline V gene are MGHDK and SYGVNS. The ends lost 11 bases at V and 0 bases at J; junction bases unmatched: 2. This CDR3 has 12 amino acids. The CDR3 loop is CAVQGVNTEAFF. In DNA, the CDR3 is TGTGCCGTACAGGGGGTGAACACTGAAGCTTTCTTT.

This chain joins TRBV30 and TRBJ2-5, with D perhaps matching TRBD1 (6 bases). Germline V CDR1 and CDR2: GTSNPN, SVGIG (reference sequence). The V end lost 7 bases, the J end lost 4 bases, and 13 bases lay between the germline ends. The CDR3 is made up of 12 amino acids. CDR3 DNA sequence: TGTGCCTACAGGGTGCAGGTAGAGACCCAGTACTTC. This sequence encodes CAYRVQVETQYF.

The chain carries TRBV9 and TRBJ2-7; D gene ambiguous. This CDR3 spans 15 amino acids. V lost 0 bases to trimming and J lost 2 bases, with 12 bases between them. CDR1 SGDLS and CDR2 YYNGEE come from the germline V gene. CDR3 amino acids: CASSVGAGTTYEQYF. As DNA, the CDR3 is TGTGCCAGCAGCGTAGGAGCAGGAACCACCTACGAGCAGTACTTC.

This clone has a handful of counts. The V call is TRBV19, the J call TRBJ1-1; D is perhaps TRBD1 (5 bases). The CDR3 totals 16 residues. V gave up 3 bases and J gave up 0 bases, with 14 bases separating them. Looked up from germline, CDR1 is LNHDA and CDR2 is SQIVND (reference sequence). Here the CDR3 DNA reads TGTGCCAGTAGTATTCGGGCAGGGCAAATGAACACTGAAGCTTTCTTT. Amino acids: CASSIRAGQMNTEAFF.

This CDR3 reads CASRAKRVRGETQYF. The CDR3 coding sequence is TGCGCCAGCAGGGCAAAGAGGGTGAGGGGGGAGACCCAGTACTTC. The chain employs TRBV10-1 and TRBJ2-5, with a weak D call TRBD1 (6 bases). Trimming took off 6 bases at V and 5 bases at J, with 19 bases between the two ends. The germline V gene encodes CDR1 WNHNN and CDR2 SYGVQD (reference sequence). This CDR3 is 15 amino acids long.

The chain recombines TRBV19 with TRBJ1-5, with D unresolved. Germline CDR1 and CDR2: LNHDA and SQIVND (reference sequence). V was shortened by 8 bases and J by 7 bases, with 12 bases between the two germline ends. The CDR3 has 12 residues. The CDR3 region is CASRTGGQPQHF. The CDR3 DNA sequence: TGTGCCAGTCGGACTGGAGGCCAGCCCCAGCATTTT.